One and the same sample provided the 9 T cell receptor beta chains below, sequenced in a study of post-analysis software for immune sequencing data. Broader study findings: Several TRBV segments were more frequent in patients than controls; TRBV5-6, TRBV5-1 and TRBV20-1 belonged to this group.

Built from TCR beta cDNA, the libraries had unique molecular identifiers in them. TCRdb re-derived calls from the PCR reads in MiXCR, one entry per CDR3 protein. Here the sample spans about 770,000 distinct CDR3 sequences, roughly 50% being singletons. Antigens for these TCRs are unknown. The sample was blood. These receptors originate from a girl aged 5-17 years with multiple sclerosis.

This clonotype turned up a few times. The chain combines TRBV29-1 with TRBJ2-1; a weak D match, TRBD2 (6 bases). CDR1 and CDR2 (germline): SQVTM, ANQGSEA. Between the trimmed V and J ends, which lost 2 bases and 4 bases, there was a span of 18 bases. The CDR3 has 16 residues. CDR3: CSVERAGPFLYNEQFF. In DNA form, the CDR3 reads TGCAGCGTTGAACGGGCGGGACCATTCCTATACAATGAGCAGTTCTTC.

The chain carries TRBV12-3 or TRBV12-4 and TRBJ1-1, with D maybe TRBD1 (5 bases). Trimming cost V 2 bases and J 1 base, with 8 bases left between them. The CDR3 is 14 amino acids. The CDR3 spells CASSLWGENTEAFF. DNA for the CDR3: TGTGCCAGCAGTTTATGGGGGGAGAACACTGAAGCTTTCTTT.

This clonotype appeared a few times. Here the CDR3 reads CASSPWTENEKLFF. CDR3 DNA sequence: TGTGCCAGCAGTCCCTGGACAGAAAATGAAAAACTGTTTTTT. This chain connects TRBV28 to TRBJ1-4, with D tentatively TRBD1 (6 bases). Germline loops: CDR1 MDHEN, CDR2 SYDVKM. CDR3 length: 14 residues. V was shortened by 5 bases and J by 5 bases, with 12 bases between the two germline ends.

This chain uses TRBV10-3 with TRBJ2-3; tentative D call: TRBD1 (6 bases). The CDR3 has 15 amino acids. Trimming took off 6 bases at V and 3 bases at J, with 16 bases between the two ends. Germline V gene sequence: CDR1 ENHRY, CDR2 SYGVKD. CDR3 sequence: CAIRRTVNRTDTQYF. In DNA, the CDR3 is TGTGCCATCAGACGGACAGTAAACAGAACAGATACGCAGTATTTT.

V gene TRBV12-3 or TRBV12-4 combines with J gene TRBJ2-1; D may be TRBD1 (6 bases). V lost 2 bases, J lost 4 bases, and 18 bases lay in between. The CDR3 runs to 17 residues. DNA for the CDR3: TGTGCCAGCAGTTTATACCCGGAACAGGGCTTTTACAATGAGCAGTTCTTC. Its translation: CASSLYPEQGFYNEQFF.

V usage is TRBV20-1 and J usage is TRBJ2-7, with no clear D. The better agreement between TRBJ2-4 and the DNA end casts doubt on the J call. CDR3 length: 11 residues. CDR1 and CDR2 from the germline V gene are DFQATT and SNEGSKA (reference sequence). The CDR3 DNA reads TGCAGTGCTAGAGACTCGGACATTCAGTACTTC. Its translation: CSARDSDIQYF.

This chain's CDR3 is CASSLWGNSVNNEQFF. CDR3 in DNA: TGTGCCAGCAGTTTATGGGGAAATAGCGTCAACAATGAGCAGTTCTTC. The chain recombines TRBV27 with TRBJ2-1; D is possibly TRBD2 (5 bases). V shed 1 base and J shed 5 bases, with 15 bases lying between them. The CDR3 runs to 16 residues. Germline lookup yields CDR1 MNHEY and CDR2 SMNVEV (reference sequence).

V gene TRBV6-6 combines with J gene TRBJ2-3; 7 bases align to TRBD1. The germline CDR1 and CDR2 sequences are MNHNY and SVGAGI (reference sequence). After removal of 6 bases from V and 0 bases from J, the junction contained 6 bases not matched to a gene. The CDR3 is 15 amino acids. The CDR3 sequence is CASSYRDSSTDTQYF. CDR3 sequence (DNA): TGTGCCAGCAGCTACCGGGACAGTAGCACAGATACGCAGTATTTT.

The V call is TRBV6-5, the J call TRBJ2-4; D is perhaps TRBD1 (6 bases). CDR3 length: 12 residues. Germline lookup yields CDR1 MNHEY and CDR2 SVGAGI. V lost 4 bases and J lost 8, with 9 bases in between. The CDR3: CASSSQGDIQYF. The CDR3 nucleotides read TGTGCCAGCAGTTCACAGGGTGACATTCAGTACTTC.